These 21 T cell receptor beta chains were all obtained from the same sample, sequenced in a study of blood T cells in healthy people across ages. PCR was performed a second time for about 7 to 12 cycles using a sample-barcoded 5' primer and a J-beta primer mix. MiXCR, applied by TCRdb to the 5' RACE reads, yields one record per CDR3 protein. The sample lists 1.4 million or so distinct CDR3 sequences; approximately 39% were seen once. The sequenced sample was blood. The receptors come from a woman aged 18 to 35 in good health.

Only one count was recorded for this clonotype. The J gene is TRBJ1-5, the V gene TRBV21-1; the D call in the table, TRBD1, was not verified against the DNA. TRBV21-1 is reported as a pseudogene. The CDR3 spans 17 residues. The CDR3 DNA reads TGTGCCAGCAGCAAAGTTCGGGGGAAAGTTGGCAATCAGCCCCAGCATTTT. As protein: CASSKVRGKVGNQPQHF.

This clonotype was seen more than once but under ten times. The genes are TRBV6-1 and TRBJ2-6; D is uncertain. The CDR3 consists of 15 residues. The V and J ends lost 6 bases and 0 bases respectively, with 9 bases between them. CDR1 MNHNS and CDR2 SASEGT come from the germline V gene. The CDR3 spells CASRIGGSGANVLTF. In DNA form, the CDR3 reads TGTGCCAGCAGGATAGGCGGCTCTGGGGCCAACGTCCTGACTTTC.

This clonotype was counted between two and nine times. The V gene is TRBV7-2, the J gene TRBJ2-1, with D hard to call. Germline V gene data show CDR1 as SGHTA and CDR2 as FQGNSA. The CDR3 is made up of 12 amino acids. V was shortened by 3 bases and J by 10 bases, with 10 bases between the two germline ends. DNA for the CDR3: TGTGCCAGCAGCTTGCTTGCGAGGGAGCAGTTCTTC. Translation gives CASSLLAREQFF.

The chain is built from TRBV20-1 and TRBJ1-1; possible D gene TRBD1, 6 bases. Germline CDR1 is DFQATT and CDR2 is SNEGSKA (reference sequence). The CDR3 loop spans 16 amino acids. Trimming took off 1 base at V and 7 bases at J, with 22 bases between the two ends. The CDR3 loop reads CSARVLYRESRSEAFF. The CDR3 DNA reads TGCAGTGCTAGAGTGCTCTACAGGGAGTCACGGAGTGAAGCTTTCTTT.

This clonotype turned up a few times. V and J are TRBV9 and TRBJ2-3; 10 bases align to TRBD1. J lost 6 bases, V lost 4 bases, and 5 bases had no gene match. The CDR3 extends over 14 amino acids. Germline V gives CDR1 SGDLS, CDR2 YYNGEE. CDR3 bases: TGTGCCAGCAGCTTCCGGGACAGGGGCGATACGCAGTATTTT. Residues: CASSFRDRGDTQYF.

V and J are TRBV5-1 and TRBJ2-7, with no clear D. The CDR3 consists of 15 residues. Trimming cost V 3 bases and J 0 bases, with 13 bases left between them. From germline, CDR1 is SGHRS and CDR2 YFSETQ. DNA for the CDR3: TGCGCCAGCAGCTGCGAAGGTTTGGGCTCCTACGAGCAGTACTTC. Its translation: CASSCEGLGSYEQYF.

This chain uses TRBV20-1 with TRBJ1-2; the D is unclear. This CDR3 region has 11 residues. In germline, CDR1 is DFQATT, CDR2 SNEGSKA (reference sequence). Between the trimmed V and J ends, which lost 5 bases and 7 bases, there was a span of 11 bases. The CDR3 loop is CSAYGSIGYTF. The CDR3 DNA reads as TGCAGTGCTTATGGGTCGATTGGCTACACCTTC.

This chain's CDR3 is CASSMDFTDTQYF. CDR3 DNA sequence: TGTGCCAGCAGTATGGACTTTACAGATACGCAGTATTTT. This chain connects TRBV6-2 or TRBV6-3 to TRBJ2-3; possible D gene TRBD2, 5 bases. This CDR3 has 13 residues. CDR1 and CDR2 from the germline V gene are MNHEY and SVGEGT. Trimming shortened V by 5 bases and J by 3 bases, and 9 bases separated the two germline ends.

V gene TRBV5-1 combines with J gene TRBJ1-2; unclear D gene. V lost 1 base, J lost 4 bases, and 8 bases lay in between. The CDR3 is 13 residues long. CDR1 is SGHRS and CDR2 is YFSETQ in the germline V gene. CDR3 in DNA: TGCGCCAGCAGCTTGTTGGGGTTCTATGGCTACACCTTC. As protein: CASSLLGFYGYTF.

This clonotype was picked up a small number of times. The CDR3 loop is CAISVNPAGSTDTQYF. CDR3 nucleotide sequence: TGTGCCATCAGTGTTAACCCAGCGGGCAGCACAGATACGCAGTATTTT. The chain employs TRBV10-3 and TRBJ2-3, with TRBD2 as a possible D gene (6 bases). The CDR3 contains 16 residues. The V end lost 4 bases, the J end lost 0 bases, and 14 bases lay between the germline ends. Germline V gene lookup returns CDR1 ENHRY and CDR2 SYGVKD.

The chain uses TRBV12-3 or TRBV12-4 and TRBJ2-3, with D maybe TRBD1 (5 bases). The CDR3 covers 13 residues. V lost 5 bases and J lost 9, with 15 bases in between. The CDR3 coding sequence is TGTGCCAGCAGTCCGACAGCACAGAGAACGCAGTATTTT. This gives the protein CASSPTAQRTQYF.

The chain has TRBV6-6 and TRBJ2-4; TRBD1 agrees at 10 bases. The CDR3 has 11 residues. Germline V lookup: CDR1 MNHNY, CDR2 SVGAGI (reference sequence). V was clipped by 5 bases and J by 15 bases; unmatched bases: 4. CDR3 in amino acids: CASSRDRGLYF. CDR3 in DNA: TGTGCCAGCAGTCGGGACAGGGGCTTGTACTTC.

This clonotype has just a few counts. The V gene is TRBV7-2, the J gene TRBJ2-4; 14 bases are a match to TRBD2. The V gene's germline CDR1 is SGHTA and CDR2 FQGNSA. This CDR3 is 19 amino acids long. Trimming cost V 4 bases and J 2 bases; bases outside gene matches: 10. The CDR3 DNA sequence: TGTGCCAGCAGCTCACCGGGACTAGCGGGAGTCGGCACCAAAAACATTCAGTACTTC. This translates into CASSSPGLAGVGTKNIQYF.

This clonotype was observed at least ten times. The V gene is TRBV3-1, the J gene TRBJ2-7; D remains unclear. Looked up from germline, CDR1 is LGHDT and CDR2 is YNNKEL (reference sequence). V was shortened by 8 bases and J by 2 bases, with 7 bases between the two germline ends. This CDR3 spans 11 amino acids. CDR3: CASGKTYEQYF. The CDR3 region has the DNA TGTGCCAGCGGGAAAACCTACGAGCAGTACTTC.

This clonotype was counted a few times. The chain links TRBV20-1 to TRBJ2-1; possibly TRBD2 for D (6 bases). This CDR3 contains 19 residues. CDR1 and CDR2 from the germline V gene are DFQATT and SNEGSKA (reference sequence). The ends were cut back, 1 base at V and 0 bases at J, with 22 bases in the middle. CDR3 protein: CSARVRRASAKSSYNEQFF. The DNA of the CDR3 is TGCAGTGCTAGAGTAAGACGGGCTAGCGCTAAGAGCTCCTACAATGAGCAGTTCTTC.

The V and J genes are TRBV11-3 and TRBJ2-1, with D maybe TRBD1 (6 bases). V lost 5 bases to trimming and J lost 12 bases, with 14 bases between them. CDR1 and CDR2 (germline): SGHNT, YENEEA. The CDR3 length is 12 residues. The chain's CDR3 is CASSGVDSGQFF. In nucleotides, the CDR3 is TGTGCCAGCAGCGGAGTGGACAGTGGGCAGTTCTTC.

A remark on this clonotype: Its ends do not fully match the called genes, so a read error is possible. This chain joins TRBV9 and TRBJ2-2; weak D call: TRBD2 (5 bases). This CDR3 is built from 15 residues. CDR1 is SGDLS and CDR2 is YYNGEE in the germline V gene. Here the CDR3 DNA reads TGTGCCAGCAGCCCACGAGCGTCGAACACCGGGGAGTTGTTTTTT. Its protein product is CASSPRASNTGELFF. The entire variable domain, with the rest obtained from reference TRBV9 and TRBJ2-2, is as follows: DSGVTQTPKHLITATGQRVTLRCSPRSGDLSVYWYQQSLDQGLQFLIQYYNGEERAKGNILERFSAQQFPDLHSELNLSSLELGDSALYFCASSPRASNTGELFFGEGSRLTVL.

The table lists this clonotype with a few counts. The chain uses TRBV7-6 and TRBJ2-1; D uncertain. The V gene's germline CDR1 is SGHVS and CDR2 FNYEAQ. The CDR3 has 19 residues. Trimming took off 5 bases at V and 0 bases at J, with 23 bases between the two ends. DNA for the CDR3: TGTGCCAGCAGCAGGCGGCCCGGATCGCAGAAGAGCTCCTACAATGAGCAGTTCTTC. Protein sequence: CASSRRPGSQKSSYNEQFF. Complete variable domain (other parts from reference TRBV7-6 and TRBJ2-1): GAGVSQSPRYKVTKRGQDVALRCDPISGHVSLYWYRQALGQGPEFLTYFNYEAQQDKSGLPNDRFSAERPEGSISTLTIQRTEQRDSAMYRCASSRRPGSQKSSYNEQFFGPGTRLTVL.

This clonotype has a handful of counts. The rearrangement joins TRBV21-1 to TRBJ2-3; the D call in the table, TRBD2, was not verified against the DNA. TRBV21-1 is annotated as a pseudogene. CDR3 length equals 16 residues. The CDR3 region is CASSPRTEGVTDTQYF. CDR3 DNA: TGTGCCAGCAGTCCTCGGACTGAGGGTGTAACAGATACGCAGTATTTT.

This chain links TRBV4-3 with TRBJ2-2, with D possibly TRBD2 on 6 matching bases. Trimming stripped 7 bases from V and 0 bases from J, with 12 bases between. CDR1 is LGHNA and CDR2 is YSLEER in the germline V gene. This CDR3 spans 15 amino acids. The CDR3 sequence: CASMEGTSNTGELFF. The DNA of the CDR3 is TGCGCCAGCATGGAGGGGACTTCGAACACCGGGGAGCTGTTTTTT.

V and J are TRBV7-9 and TRBJ2-1; TRBD2 agrees at 10 bases. There are 15 residues in the CDR3. V was pared by 5 bases and J by 4 bases, with 5 bases of the junction left unmatched. Germline V CDR1 and CDR2: SEHNR, FQNEAQ (reference sequence). For the CDR3, the DNA is TGTGCCAGCAGCCGGAGCGGGGGGGTATACAATGAGCAGTTCTTC. This gives the protein CASSRSGGVYNEQFF.